Below, 31 T cell receptor beta chains from the same sample are listed, as sequenced in a study of OX40 agonist ivuxolimab in advanced cancers. Libraries were prepared by immunoSEQ multiplex PCR; TCRdb keeps only in-frame clonotypes and omits some of them. The table includes 150,000 to 190,000 clones, approximately 94% detected once. The sequencing here drew on CD4+ or CD8+ T cells sorted from blood, taken in a trial of the OX40 agonist ivuxolimab. Source of these receptors: an adult with an advanced solid tumor such as melanoma, head and neck, liver or kidney cancer.

The V and J genes are TRBV9 and TRBJ2-3; D is possibly TRBD1 or TRBD2 (6 bases each). CDR3 length: 16 residues. Deletions cut 4 bases from V and 3 bases from J, with 18 bases between. Germline assignment: CDR1 SGDLS and CDR2 YYNGEE. The CDR3 protein is CASSPVVGGSTDTQYF. The CDR3 nucleotides are TGTGCCAGCAGCCCAGTAGTAGGGGGGTCTACAGATACGCAGTATTTT.

The V call is TRBV19, the J call TRBJ1-1; D possibly corresponds to TRBD1 (5 bases). The V end lost 5 bases, the J end lost 6 bases, and 10 bases lay between the germline ends. The CDR3 spans 12 residues. The germline V gene has CDR1 LNHDA and CDR2 SQIVND (reference sequence). The DNA of the CDR3 is TGTGCCAGTAGTGGGAGGGGATCTGAAGCTTTCTTT. This encodes CASSGRGSEAFF. Based on the CDR3 plus reference TRBV19 and TRBJ1-1, the full variable domain is DGGITQSPKYLFRKEGQNVTLSCEQNLNHDAMYWYRQDPGQGLRLIYYSQIVNDFQKGDIAEGYSVSREKKESFPLTVTSAQKNPTAFYLCASSGRGSEAFFGQGTRLTVV.

The rearrangement uses TRBV9 and TRBJ2-2; D is unresolved. Trimming cost V 1 base and J 2 bases, with 12 bases left between them. The CDR3 extends over 16 amino acids. The germline CDR1 and CDR2 sequences are SGDLS and YYNGEE. The chain's CDR3 is CASSVLPQPNTGELFF. CDR3 coding DNA: TGTGCCAGCAGCGTACTCCCCCAGCCCAACACCGGGGAGCTGTTTTTT. Looking up the rest from reference TRBV9 and TRBJ2-2 gives the full variable domain: DSGVTQTPKHLITATGQRVTLRCSPRSGDLSVYWYQQSLDQGLQFLIQYYNGEERAKGNILERFSAQQFPDLHSELNLSSLELGDSALYFCASSVLPQPNTGELFFGEGSRLTVL.

The rearrangement uses TRBV5-5 and TRBJ2-6, with TRBD1 matching over 11 bases. Looked up from germline, CDR1 is SGHKS and CDR2 is YYEKEE (reference sequence). The junction had 9 bases not matched to a gene; V was cut back by 0 bases and J by 4 bases. The CDR3 has 19 amino acids. The chain's CDR3 is CASSLDSGQGASGANVLTF. The CDR3 DNA reads TGTGCCAGCAGCTTGGATTCCGGACAGGGGGCATCGGGGGCCAACGTCCTGACTTTC.

This rearrangement joins TRBV5-1 to TRBJ2-5; D not resolved. The CDR3 covers 12 residues. The V gene's germline CDR1 is SGHRS and CDR2 YFSETQ. V lost 4 bases and J 5 bases, leaving 9 bases between the germline ends. This CDR3 is CASSQDLETQYF. For the CDR3, the DNA is TGCGCCAGCAGCCAGGACCTTGAGACCCAGTACTTC.

The chain carries TRBV7-2 and TRBJ2-7, with a weak D call TRBD2 (5 bases). Trimming pared 5 bases from V and 7 bases from J, leaving 9 bases between. Germline-derived CDR1 and CDR2 are SGHTA and FQGNSA. The CDR3 runs 11 residues. The DNA for the CDR3 is TGTGCCAGCAGCGGAGGAAGGGAGCAGTACTTC. Encoded protein: CASSGGREQYF.

This chain joins TRBV28 and TRBJ1-2; a possible D gene is TRBD1 (5 bases). Germline assignment: CDR1 MDHEN and CDR2 SYDVKM. Deletions cut 11 bases from V and 4 bases from J, with 17 bases between. CDR3 length: 13 residues. The CDR3 reads CAGHSRSGYGYTF. As DNA, the CDR3 is TGTGCCGGACACAGCCGCTCTGGCTATGGCTACACCTTC.

The rearrangement uses TRBV5-4 and TRBJ1-2; TRBD1 matches 10 bases. The CDR3 loop spans 15 amino acids. V dropped 0 bases and J dropped 7; count of bases not matched to a gene: 6. Germline loops: CDR1 SGHNT, CDR2 YYREEE (reference sequence). The DNA of the CDR3 is TGTGCCAGCAGCTTGGCGACAGGGGGCAGCGGTGGCTACACCTTC. Amino acids: CASSLATGGSGGYTF.

The rearrangement links TRBV9 to TRBJ1-4; D gene ambiguous. Trimming shortened V by 4 bases and J by 8 bases, and 15 bases separated the two germline ends. CDR3 length: 14 amino acids. Germline V gene lookup returns CDR1 SGDLS and CDR2 YYNGEE. The CDR3 region has the DNA TGTGCCAGCAGCCCCTCTCGAGGAGGAGAAAAACTGTTTTTT. Protein product: CASSPSRGGEKLFF.

The chain uses TRBV4-1 and TRBJ2-7, with 10 bases aligning to TRBD2. Germline CDR1 is MGHRA and CDR2 is YSYEKL. The trim removed 5 bases at V and 1 base at J, leaving 5 bases unmatched. The CDR3 runs 15 residues. The CDR3 here is CASSAGTSVSYEQYF. The CDR3, as DNA: TGCGCCAGCAGCGCCGGGACTAGCGTTTCCTACGAGCAGTACTTC.

The V call is TRBV7-2, the J call TRBJ2-7; TRBD2 aligns across 9 bases. Germline trimming cut 5 bases from V and 7 bases from J; bases unmatched to any gene: 6. Germline loops: CDR1 SGHTA, CDR2 FQGNSA. The CDR3 consists of 13 residues. This CDR3 reads CASSPLAGVEQYF. In DNA form, the CDR3 reads TGTGCCAGCAGCCCATTAGCGGGAGTGGAGCAGTACTTC.

The table lists this clone with a count of one. This chain joins TRBV14 and TRBJ1-4; D ambiguous. Trimming pared 1 base from V and 8 bases from J, leaving 5 bases between. This CDR3 is built from 12 residues. From germline, CDR1 is SGHDN and CDR2 FVKESK. Here the CDR3 reads CASSQGREKLFF. The CDR3 DNA reads TGTGCCAGCAGCCAAGGAAGGGAAAAACTGTTTTTT.

As concerns this clone: The same CDR3 is also encoded by other DNA sequences in this sample. The genes are TRBV5-1 and TRBJ2-5; D not certain. Trimming took off 0 bases at V and 4 bases at J, with 7 bases between the two ends. The CDR3 has 13 residues. The V gene's germline CDR1 is SGHRS and CDR2 YFSETQ. CDR3 coding DNA: TGCGCCAGCAGCTTGGCCCCTCTAGAGACCCAGTACTTC. Residues: CASSLAPLETQYF.

The rearrangement links TRBV7-2 to TRBJ2-2, with D maybe TRBD2 (6 bases). CDR3 length: 13 residues. Germline V CDR1 and CDR2: SGHTA, FQGNSA. This chain's CDR3 is CARRDSRVGELFF. The CDR3 nucleotides read TGTGCGCGTAGGGACTCACGAGTGGGGGAGCTGTTTTTT.

V and J are TRBV18 and TRBJ1-1; D not resolved. This CDR3 is 14 amino acids long. Trimming stripped 5 bases from V and 4 bases from J, with 14 bases between. The V gene's germline CDR1 is KGHSH and CDR2 LQKENI. The CDR3 DNA follows: TGTGCCAGCTCATCCCTCCAGAGCGGCACTGAAGCTTTCTTT. The encoded protein is CASSSLQSGTEAFF.

The V call is TRBV18, the J call TRBJ2-5, with TRBD2 matching over 8 bases. V trimming: 2 bases; J trimming: 3 bases; junction bases outside the gene matches: 2. This CDR3 is 14 amino acids long. The germline V gene has CDR1 KGHSH and CDR2 LQKENI. The DNA for the CDR3 is TGTGCCAGCTCACCAGGACTAGCAGAAGAGACCCAGTACTTC. The encoded protein is CASSPGLAEETQYF.

The V gene is TRBV15, the J gene TRBJ1-5; D is unresolved. The V and J ends lost 0 bases and 4 bases respectively, with 10 bases between them. The CDR3 is 15 amino acids. Germline values: CDR1 LNHNV, CDR2 YYDKDF (reference sequence). The DNA for the CDR3 is TGTGCCACCAGCAGAGAAGTGGTTACGAATCAGCCCCAGCATTTT. Its protein product is CATSREVVTNQPQHF.

J is TRBJ1-4 and V is TRBV28, with no clear D. The germline CDR1 and CDR2 sequences are MDHEN and SYDVKM. Trimming took 3 bases from V and 1 from J, leaving 9 bases between them. The CDR3 loop spans 15 amino acids. CDR3 in DNA: TGTGCCAGCAGTTTTAGCGGGATAACTAATGAAAAACTGTTTTTT. Its protein is CASSFSGITNEKLFF. Drawing the rest from reference TRBV28 and TRBJ1-4, the complete variable domain is DVKVTQSSRYLVKRTGEKVFLECVQDMDHENMFWYRQDPGLGLRLIYFSYDVKMKEKGDIPEGYSVSREKKERFSLILESASTNQTSMYLCASSFSGITNEKLFFGSGTQLSVL.

This clone was seen once. The V and J genes are TRBV7-2 and TRBJ2-7; TRBD1 matches 9 bases. Looked up from germline, CDR1 is SGHTA and CDR2 is FQGNSA. Germline trimming cut 6 bases from V and 0 bases from J; bases unmatched to any gene: 9. This CDR3 is 16 amino acids long. The CDR3: CASRGVGQGSSYEQYF. DNA of the CDR3: TGTGCCAGCAGGGGGGTGGGACAGGGTAGCTCCTACGAGCAGTACTTC.

This chain uses TRBV7-2 with TRBJ2-7, with 10 bases aligning to TRBD2. This CDR3 comprises 17 residues. Losses at the gene ends were 4 bases for V and 2 bases for J; bases not matched to a gene: 11. Germline loops: CDR1 SGHTA, CDR2 FQGNSA. This chain's CDR3 is CASSSLGGLAMPYEQYF. The CDR3 region has the DNA TGTGCCAGCAGCTCCCTGGGGGGACTAGCGATGCCCTACGAGCAGTACTTC.

The rearrangement uses TRBV18 and TRBJ1-3; 10 nucleotides agree with TRBD1. Germline CDR1 is KGHSH and CDR2 is LQKENI. This CDR3 is 16 amino acids long. With V trimmed by 4 bases and J by 1 base, 4 bases remained unmatched. Here the CDR3 DNA reads TGTGCCAGCTCACAGCCGGGACAGGGGTCTGGAAACACCATATATTTT. Its protein is CASSQPGQGSGNTIYF.

V and J are TRBV28 and TRBJ1-1; TRBD1 aligns across 7 bases. From germline, CDR1 is MDHEN and CDR2 SYDVKM. V trimming: 5 bases; J trimming: 6 bases; junction bases outside the gene matches: 9. There are 14 residues in the CDR3. The CDR3 sequence: CASSTTGRIAEAFF. The CDR3 coding sequence is TGTGCCAGCAGTACGACAGGGAGAATAGCTGAAGCTTTCTTT.

The chain recombines TRBV19 with TRBJ1-2; D uncertain. V was trimmed by 5 bases and J by 8 bases, leaving 9 bases between them. The CDR3 runs 11 residues. CDR1 is LNHDA and CDR2 is SQIVND in the germline V gene (reference sequence). Here the CDR3 DNA reads TGTGCCAGTAGTGAGTTTTACGGCTACACCTTC. As protein: CASSEFYGYTF.

The chain couples TRBV10-3 to TRBJ1-1; the D gene is possibly TRBD1 (6 bases). This CDR3 comprises 15 residues. The V end was cut by 8 bases, the J end by 1 base, with 17 bases between. Germline V gives CDR1 ENHRY, CDR2 SYGVKD. CDR3 DNA sequence: TGTGCCATCGGGCGTCAGGGGATTGGGAACACTGAAGCTTTCTTT. Encoded protein: CAIGRQGIGNTEAFF.

This chain uses TRBV19 with TRBJ2-7; 10 bases agree with TRBD1. Germline trimming cut 5 bases from V and 2 bases from J; bases unmatched to any gene: 6. CDR1 is LNHDA, CDR2 SQIVND, per germline (reference sequence). The CDR3 spans 15 residues. CDR3: CASSAGTGAPYEQYF. CDR3 sequence (DNA): TGTGCCAGTAGTGCCGGGACAGGGGCCCCCTACGAGCAGTACTTC.

This rearrangement joins TRBV2 to TRBJ2-5, with 7 bases identical to TRBD1. V dropped 4 bases and J dropped 5; count of bases not matched to a gene: 4. Germline V gives CDR1 SNHLY, CDR2 FYNNEI. This CDR3 is built from 13 residues. The DNA of the CDR3 is TGTGCCAGCAGTGGACAGGGCTTGGAGACCCAGTACTTC. Translated: CASSGQGLETQYF.

This chain uses TRBV18 with TRBJ2-3; D is possibly TRBD1 (6 bases). CDR3 length equals 13 residues. Germline CDR1 and CDR2: KGHSH and LQKENI. Trimming cost V 3 bases and J 5 bases, with 9 bases left between them. As DNA, the CDR3 is TGTGCCAGCTCACCTGACAGGAAAGATACGCAGTATTTT. Its protein is CASSPDRKDTQYF. The full variable domain, rest sourced from reference TRBV18 and TRBJ2-3, is NAGVMQNPRHLVRRRGQEARLRCSPMKGHSHVYWYRQLPEEGLKFMVYLQKENIIDESGMPKERFSAEFPKEGPSILRIQQVVRGDSAAYFCASSPDRKDTQYFGPGTRLTVL.

The chain has TRBV29-1 and TRBJ2-7; the D call may be TRBD1 or TRBD2 (6 bases each). Trimming left V 5 bases short and J 3 bases short, with 20 bases between. This CDR3 region has 15 residues. Germline CDR1 reads SQVTM; CDR2 reads ANQGSEA. The CDR3 spells CSVYGFGGLDYEQYF. Written as DNA, the CDR3 is TGCAGCGTTTACGGGTTCGGGGGCCTCGACTACGAGCAGTACTTC.

The V and J genes are TRBV5-1 and TRBJ2-2; weak D call: TRBD2 (5 bases). The V end lost 0 bases, the J end lost 1 base, and 7 bases lay between the germline ends. This CDR3 region has 15 residues. Germline V gene sequence: CDR1 SGHRS, CDR2 YFSETQ. As DNA, the CDR3 is TGCGCCAGCAGCTTGGCCAGCGGGAACACCGGGGAGCTGTTTTTT. The encoded protein is CASSLASGNTGELFF.

V gene TRBV29-1 combines with J gene TRBJ1-1; no firm D call. Germline V CDR1 and CDR2: SQVTM, ANQGSEA. This CDR3 has 12 residues. The V gene lost 4 bases and the J gene lost 4 bases, with 10 bases spanning the gap. The DNA for the CDR3 is TGCAGCGTTGGAGAGGAGGGCACTGAAGCTTTCTTT. Translated, it gives CSVGEEGTEAFF.

The chain has TRBV6-5 and TRBJ2-7; no firm D call. Looked up from germline, CDR1 is MNHEY and CDR2 is SVGAGI. Trimming stripped 5 bases from V and 3 bases from J, with 8 bases between. There are 12 residues in the CDR3. The CDR3 protein is CASSHRIYEQYF. The CDR3 DNA follows: TGTGCCAGCAGTCACCGGATCTACGAGCAGTACTTC.